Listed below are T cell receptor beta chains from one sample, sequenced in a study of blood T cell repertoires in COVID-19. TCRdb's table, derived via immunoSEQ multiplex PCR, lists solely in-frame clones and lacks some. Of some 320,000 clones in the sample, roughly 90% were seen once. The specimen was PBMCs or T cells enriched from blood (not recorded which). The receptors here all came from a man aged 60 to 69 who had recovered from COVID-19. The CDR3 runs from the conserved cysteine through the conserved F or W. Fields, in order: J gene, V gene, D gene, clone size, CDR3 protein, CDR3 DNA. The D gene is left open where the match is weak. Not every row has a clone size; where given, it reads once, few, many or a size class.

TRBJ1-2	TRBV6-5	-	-	CASSYQAANYGYTF	TGTGCCAGCAGTTATCAGGCCGCTAACTATGGCTACACCTTC
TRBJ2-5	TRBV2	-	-	CASRVNTGTQETQYF	TGTGCCAGCAGGGTCAATACAGGTACCCAAGAGACCCAGTACTTC
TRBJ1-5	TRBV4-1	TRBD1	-	CASSQGRFQGGNQPQHF	TGCGCCAGCAGCCAAGGCAGGTTCCAGGGGGGCAATCAGCCCCAGCATTTT
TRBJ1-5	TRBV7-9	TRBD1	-	CASSSDRDNQPQHF	TGTGCCAGCAGCTCCGACAGGGACAATCAGCCCCAGCATTTT
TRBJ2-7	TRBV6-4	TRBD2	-	CASSDSKRWDYSYEQYF	TGTGCCAGCAGTGACTCCAAACGGTGGGACTACTCCTACGAGCAGTACTTC
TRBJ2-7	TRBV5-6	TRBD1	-	CASTKLSDRGSYEQYF	TGTGCCAGCACCAAGTTGAGTGACAGGGGTTCCTACGAGCAGTACTTC
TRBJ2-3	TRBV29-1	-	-	CSGRGTVGSDTQYF	TGCAGCGGGCGCGGGACAGTCGGATCAGATACGCAGTATTTT
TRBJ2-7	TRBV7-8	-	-	CASSLGGRRGHEQYF	TGTGCCAGCAGCTTAGGGGGCAGGAGGGGCCACGAGCAGTACTTC
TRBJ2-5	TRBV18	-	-	CASSPRRDPDNTQETQYF	TGTGCCAGCTCACCACGTAGAGACCCAGACAACACACAAGAGACCCAGTACTTC
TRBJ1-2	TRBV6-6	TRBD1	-	CASIGTGSRSYTF	TGTGCCAGCATTGGGACAGGGTCTAGGAGCTACACCTTC
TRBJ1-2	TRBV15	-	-	CATSRGGPGLNYGYTF	TGTGCCACCAGCAGAGGAGGTCCAGGGTTGAACTATGGCTACACCTTC
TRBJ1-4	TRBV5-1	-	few	CASSVLGPNEKLFF	TGCGCCAGCAGCGTTTTGGGCCCTAATGAAAAACTGTTTTTT
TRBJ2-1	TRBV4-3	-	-	CASSPFYTGQKGIF	TGCGCCAGCAGCCCGTTTTATACGGGACAAAAGGGAATCTTC
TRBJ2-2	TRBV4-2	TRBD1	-	CASSQPRTGGTGELFF	TGTGCCAGCAGCCAACCTAGGACAGGGGGGACCGGGGAGCTGTTTTTT
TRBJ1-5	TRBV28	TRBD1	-	CASSLIGQARNQPQHF	TGTGCCAGCAGTTTAATTGGACAGGCCCGCAATCAGCCCCAGCATTTT
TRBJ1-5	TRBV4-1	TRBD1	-	CASSTGVEDQPQHF	TGCGCCAGCAGCACAGGGGTGGAGGATCAGCCCCAGCATTTT
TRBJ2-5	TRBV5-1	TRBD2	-	CASSLARGAGGQETQYF	TGCGCCAGCAGCTTGGCTCGAGGAGCGGGGGGACAAGAGACCCAGTACTTC
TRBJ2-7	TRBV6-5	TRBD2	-	CASSYSILAGTYEQYF	TGTGCCAGCAGTTACTCGATTCTAGCGGGCACCTACGAGCAGTACTTC
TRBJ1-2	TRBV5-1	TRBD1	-	CASSRGQSTYGYTF	TGCGCCAGCAGTCGGGGACAGTCAACCTATGGCTACACCTTC
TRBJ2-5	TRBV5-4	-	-	CASSFGQGMETQYF	TGTGCCAGCAGCTTTGGCCAGGGGATGGAGACCCAGTACTTC
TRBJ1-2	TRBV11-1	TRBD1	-	CASSSRDRGLYGYTF	TGTGCCAGCAGCTCCCGGGACAGGGGGCTTTATGGCTACACCTTC
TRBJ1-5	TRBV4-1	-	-	CASSALRGLNQPQHF	TGCGCCAGCAGTGCTCTTAGGGGCCTCAATCAGCCCCAGCATTTT
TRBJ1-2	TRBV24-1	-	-	CATSDETGIYGYTF	TGTGCCACCAGTGATGAAACAGGAATCTATGGCTACACCTTC
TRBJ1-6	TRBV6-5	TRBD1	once	CASSPDRGYNSPLHF	TGTGCCAGCAGTCCCGACAGGGGCTATAATTCACCCCTCCACTTT
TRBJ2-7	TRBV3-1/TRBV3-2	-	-	CASSPENRVSPEQYF	TGTGCCAGCAGCCCAGAGAACAGGGTTAGCCCCGAGCAGTACTTC
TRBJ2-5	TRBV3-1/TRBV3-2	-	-	CASSQASLKETQYF	TGTGCCAGCAGCCAAGCTTCCCTTAAAGAGACCCAGTACTTC
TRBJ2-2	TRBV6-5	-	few	CASSTGVHTGELFF	TGTGCCAGCAGCACAGGAGTACACACCGGGGAGCTGTTTTTT
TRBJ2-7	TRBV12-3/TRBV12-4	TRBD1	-	CASRPRGTYEQYF	TGTGCCAGCAGACCCAGGGGGACCTACGAGCAGTACTTC
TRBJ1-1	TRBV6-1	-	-	CASSEASVGTLRRAFF	TGTGCCAGCAGTGAAGCGAGTGTGGGGACATTAAGACGGGCTTTCTTT
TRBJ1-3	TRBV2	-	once	CASSAKHSGNTIYF	TGTGCCAGCAGTGCGAAACACTCTGGAAACACCATATATTTT
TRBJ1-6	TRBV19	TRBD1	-	CASSDRGSSYNSPLHF	TGTGCCAGTAGTGACAGGGGGAGCTCCTATAATTCACCCCTCCACTTT
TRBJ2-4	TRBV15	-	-	CATSRDREINIQYF	TGTGCCACCAGCAGAGATCGGGAGATTAACATTCAGTACTTC
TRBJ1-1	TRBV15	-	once	CATSNRYTEAFF	TGTGCCACCAGCAACAGATACACTGAAGCTTTCTTT
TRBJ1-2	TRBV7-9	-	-	CASNLLQAYGYTF	TGTGCCAGCAACCTCCTGCAGGCCTATGGCTACACCTTC
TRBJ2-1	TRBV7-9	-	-	CASSQGSGRSYNEQFF	TGTGCCAGCAGCCAGGGGTCGGGGCGCTCCTACAATGAGCAGTTCTTC
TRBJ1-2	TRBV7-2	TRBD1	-	CASSSGTGVYGYTF	TGTGCCAGCAGCAGCGGGACAGGGGTCTATGGCTACACCTTC
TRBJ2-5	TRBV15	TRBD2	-	CATSRSGAGGRLETQYF	TGTGCCACCAGCAGATCGGGCGCGGGGGGGCGGTTGGAGACCCAGTACTTC
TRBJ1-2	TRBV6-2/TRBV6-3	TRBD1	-	CASSFGTDNYGYTF	TGTGCCAGCAGTTTCGGGACAGATAACTATGGCTACACCTTC
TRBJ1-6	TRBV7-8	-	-	CASSLSSSIETGLRDNSPLHF	TGTGCCAGCAGCTTAAGTTCATCGATCGAAACAGGATTGAGAGATAATTCACCCCTCCACTTT
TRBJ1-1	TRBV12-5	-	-	CASGQPGTEAFF	TGTGCTAGTGGTCAACCGGGCACTGAAGCTTTCTTT
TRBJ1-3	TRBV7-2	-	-	CASSLVEGGGTGNTIYF	TGTGCCAGCAGCTTAGTAGAGGGCGGGGGGACTGGAAACACCATATATTTT
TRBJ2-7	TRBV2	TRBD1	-	CASRQGSYEQYF	TGTGCCAGCAGACAGGGGTCCTACGAGCAGTACTTC
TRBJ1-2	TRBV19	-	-	CASSINRNYGYTF	TGTGCCAGTAGTATAAACAGGAACTATGGCTACACCTTC
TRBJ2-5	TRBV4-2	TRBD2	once	CASSQDISGGPGVETQYF	TGTGCCAGCAGCCAAGATATTAGCGGGGGGCCGGGTGTGGAGACCCAGTACTTC
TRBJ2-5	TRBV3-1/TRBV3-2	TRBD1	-	CASSQHQGVETQYF	TGTGCCAGCAGCCAGCACCAGGGGGTGGAGACCCAGTACTTC
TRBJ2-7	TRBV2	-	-	CASRREQTRTYEQYF	TGTGCCAGCAGGAGAGAACAGACACGTACCTACGAGCAGTACTTC
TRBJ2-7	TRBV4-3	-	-	CASSQATQGYEQYF	TGCGCCAGCAGCCAAGCAACACAGGGATACGAGCAGTACTTC
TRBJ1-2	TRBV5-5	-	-	CASSSRINYGYTF	TGTGCCAGCAGCTCCAGGATAAACTATGGCTACACCTTC
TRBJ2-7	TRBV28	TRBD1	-	CASGPQGAHEQYF	TGTGCCAGCGGACCGCAGGGGGCCCACGAGCAGTACTTC
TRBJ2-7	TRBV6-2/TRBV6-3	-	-	CASSYRGDRLPYEQYF	TGTGCCAGCAGTTACCGGGGGGACAGGCTTCCCTACGAGCAGTACTTC
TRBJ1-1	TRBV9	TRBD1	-	CASSPRGTGVGTEAFF	TGTGCCAGCAGCCCTCGAGGGACAGGGGTCGGCACTGAAGCTTTCTTT
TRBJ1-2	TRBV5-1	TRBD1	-	CASSWGQGVNYGYTF	TGCGCCAGCAGCTGGGGACAGGGAGTTAACTATGGCTACACCTTC